This is a list of T cell receptor beta chains from one sample in a study of cytomegalovirus exposure and HLA in healthy donors. Only in-frame clones appear in the TCRdb table, and some are missing; sequencing was by immunoSEQ multiplex PCR. The sample has under 200,000 clones, roughly 85% seen once. The sample was PBMCs. Source of these receptors: a woman between 40 and 55 years old in good health and CMV-seronegative. The CDR3 runs from the conserved cysteine through the conserved F or W. Fields, in order: V gene, J gene, CDR3 length, D gene, clone size, CDR3 protein, CDR3 DNA. A D gene is named only where the DNA matches it firmly. Size is stated for part of the rows, as once, few or many counts, or as a class when the clone is expanded.

>TRBV7-9|TRBJ2-5|15|TRBD2|.
CASSPGGLAEETQYF
TGTGCCAGCAGCCCTGGGGGACTAGCTGAGGAGACCCAGTACTTC
>TRBV30|TRBJ1-1|13|TRBD1|.
CAGMNRGGTEAFF
TGTGCCGGGATGAACAGGGGTGGCACTGAAGCTTTCTTT
>TRBV27|TRBJ2-5|15|TRBD1|.
CASSLSWTGGLPQYF
TGTGCCAGCAGTTTATCCTGGACAGGGGGCTTGCCCCAGTACTTC
>TRBV5-8|TRBJ2-7|16|TRBD2|.
CASSLGRLAGFNEQYF
TGTGCCAGCAGCTTAGGGCGACTAGCTGGTTTCAACGAGCAGTACTTC
>TRBV5-1|TRBJ1-2|12|.|.
CASSDRTGGYTF
TGCGCCAGCAGCGATAGGACGGGGGGCTACACCTTC
>TRBV2|TRBJ2-7|12|.|.
CASSEEPYEQYF
TGTGCCAGCAGTGAAGAACCCTACGAGCAGTACTTC
>TRBV18|TRBJ2-3|19|.|.
CASSPSRGQTFEGTDTQYF
TGTGCCAGCTCACCGTCGCGGGGCCAGACCTTCGAAGGAACAGATACGCAGTATTTT
>TRBV28|TRBJ1-2|13|.|.
CASSPGRIGGYTF
TGTGCCAGCAGCCCCGGGAGGATCGGTGGCTACACCTTC
>TRBV5-1|TRBJ1-2|14|.|.
CASSTGDLNYGYTF
TGCGCCAGCAGCACAGGAGACCTTAACTATGGCTACACCTTC
>TRBV12-5|TRBJ1-6|14|.|once
CASGRETLNSPLHF
TGTGCTAGTGGTCGAGAGACATTAAATTCACCCCTCCACTTT
>TRBV5-6|TRBJ1-1|15|TRBD1|.
CASSPTGGWGTEAFF
TGTGCCAGCAGCCCGACAGGGGGCTGGGGCACTGAAGCTTTCTTT
>TRBV19|TRBJ2-3|17|TRBD1|.
CASSRVLDRVTADTQYF
TGTGCCAGTAGTAGGGTCCTCGACAGGGTTACGGCAGATACGCAGTATTTT
>TRBV19|TRBJ1-6|14|.|.
CASSPGAYNSPLHF
TGTGCCAGTAGCCCTGGAGCCTATAATTCACCCCTCCACTTT
>TRBV9|TRBJ2-1|15|TRBD2|once
CASSSTSGSYNEQFF
TGTGCCAGCAGTTCAACTAGCGGGTCTTACAATGAGCAGTTCTTC
>TRBV7-8|TRBJ2-5|14|.|few
CASSLLGFGETQYF
TGTGCCAGCAGCTTACTGGGCTTTGGGGAGACCCAGTACTTC
>TRBV5-4|TRBJ1-2|15|TRBD1|.
CASSLGPTGGYGYTF
TGTGCCAGCAGCTTGGGTCCCACAGGGGGCTATGGCTACACCTTC
>TRBV7-9|TRBJ2-1|15|TRBD2|.
CASTSGGQNYNEQFF
TGTGCCAGCACCAGCGGGGGACAAAACTACAATGAGCAGTTCTTC
>TRBV6-6|TRBJ1-1|15|.|.
CASSLGEISGTEAFF
TGTGCCAGCAGTTTAGGGGAAATATCGGGCACTGAAGCTTTCTTT
>TRBV5-1|TRBJ1-6|15|.|.
CASSGWGGNNSPLHF
TGCGCCAGCAGCGGATGGGGGGGAAATAATTCACCCCTCCACTTT
>TRBV10-3|TRBJ1-1|14|.|.
CAISVGRGPLEAFF
TGTGCCATCAGTGTAGGCAGGGGACCCCTTGAAGCTTTCTTT
>TRBV28|TRBJ2-1|14|.|.
CASSFRSSYNEQFF
TGTGCCAGCAGTTTTCGGTCCTCCTACAATGAGCAGTTCTTC
>TRBV4-3|TRBJ1-2|15|.|.
CASSQDRLGDYGYTF
TGCGCCAGCAGCCAAGATAGGCTGGGAGACTATGGCTACACCTTC
>TRBV10-2|TRBJ2-5|17|TRBD2|once
CASSVASGGVGQETQYF
TGCGCCAGCAGTGTGGCTAGCGGGGGGGTCGGGCAAGAGACCCAGTACTTC
>TRBV19|TRBJ1-5|14|TRBD1|few
CASSMLDRNQPQHF
TGTGCCAGTAGTATGCTGGACAGGAATCAGCCCCAGCATTTT
>TRBV5-4|TRBJ1-2|13|TRBD1|.
CANDDRVDYGYTF
TGTGCCAACGACGACAGGGTTGACTATGGCTACACCTTC
>TRBV2|TRBJ2-1|16|TRBD2|.
CASSETGGDIYNEQFF
TGTGCCAGCAGTGAAACGGGGGGGGATATTTACAATGAGCAGTTCTTC
>TRBV5-1|TRBJ2-1|17|TRBD2|.
CASWRGSGWSSYNEQFF
TGCGCCAGCTGGAGGGGTAGCGGGTGGAGCTCCTACAATGAGCAGTTCTTC
>TRBV5-1|TRBJ2-3|19|TRBD2|.
CASSLVGLAGSTSTDTQYF
TGCGCCAGCAGCTTGGTGGGACTAGCGGGGTCTACTAGCACAGATACGCAGTATTTT
>TRBV9|TRBJ2-2|14|.|few
CASSVRQGAGELFF
TGTGCCAGCAGCGTAAGGCAGGGCGCCGGGGAGCTGTTTTTT
>TRBV4-3|TRBJ2-3|16|TRBD1|.
CASSQDLQGHTDTQYF
TGCGCCAGCAGCCAAGACCTACAGGGGCACACAGATACGCAGTATTTT
>TRBV11-2|TRBJ2-4|17|TRBD2|.
CASSSGLVGGAKNIQYF
TGTGCCAGCAGCTCCGGGTTGGTGGGAGGGGCCAAAAACATTCAGTACTTC
>TRBV4-2|TRBJ2-5|17|.|once
CASSQGSPGRLGETQYF
TGTGCCAGCAGCCAAGGATCGCCCGGCCGCCTCGGGGAGACCCAGTACTTC
>TRBV7-9|TRBJ1-1|12|.|.
CASSRDTPLAFF
TGTGCCAGCAGCAGGGACACCCCTTTGGCTTTCTTT
>TRBV5-6|TRBJ2-5|16|TRBD1|.
CASSLGPGGYRETQYF
TGTGCCAGCAGCTTGGGGCCAGGGGGCTACAGAGAGACCCAGTACTTC
>TRBV11-3|TRBJ2-7|15|TRBD1|.
CASSLVGQGAYEQYF
TGTGCCAGCAGCTTAGTGGGACAGGGAGCCTACGAGCAGTACTTC
>TRBV27|TRBJ2-7|14|TRBD1|.
CASSTDRGAYEQYF
TGTGCCAGCAGCACGGACAGGGGGGCCTACGAGCAGTACTTC
>TRBV28|TRBJ2-7|15|.|.
CASSSPAGPRDEQYF
TGTGCCAGCAGTTCCCCGGCAGGGCCAAGGGACGAGCAGTACTTC
>TRBV5-1|TRBJ2-7|15|TRBD1|once
CASSLATGISYEQYF
TGCGCCAGCAGTTTAGCGACAGGGATCTCCTACGAGCAGTACTTC
>TRBV4-3|TRBJ1-5|15|.|few
CASSQELTKNQPQHF
TGCGCCAGCAGCCAAGAATTGACAAAGAATCAGCCCCAGCATTTT
>TRBV19|TRBJ1-1|13|TRBD1|.
CASKLTGTTEAFF
TGTGCCAGTAAATTGACAGGGACCACTGAAGCTTTCTTT
>TRBV5-1|TRBJ2-7|12|.|.
CATRPLSGEQYF
TGCGCCACCCGCCCCCTTTCCGGCGAGCAGTACTTC
>TRBV9|TRBJ2-1|15|TRBD2|.
CASSELASSYNEQFF
TGTGCCAGCAGCGAACTAGCGAGCTCCTACAATGAGCAGTTCTTC
>TRBV19|TRBJ2-2|15|.|.
CASSKNRDSTGELFF
TGTGCCAGTAGTAAAAACCGCGACAGCACTGGGGAGCTGTTTTTT
>TRBV7-9|TRBJ2-7|14|.|.
CASSLGVLPLEQYF
TGTGCCAGCAGCTTAGGGGTACTACCCCTCGAGCAGTACTTC
>TRBV11-3|TRBJ1-1|19|TRBD1|.
CASSLRGPTARPLNTEAFF
TGTGCCAGCAGCTTAAGGGGGCCCACTGCTCGGCCCTTGAACACTGAAGCTTTCTTT
>TRBV2|TRBJ2-1|15|TRBD1|.
CASRAGTGGVGEQFF
TGTGCCAGCAGGGCCGGGACAGGAGGTGTAGGGGAGCAGTTCTTC
>TRBV14|TRBJ2-7|14|.|.
CASSHRDINYEQYF
TGTGCCAGCAGCCACCGGGACATCAACTACGAGCAGTACTTC
>TRBV6-5|TRBJ2-2|16|.|few
CASSYNGGRSTGELFF
TGTGCCAGCAGTTATAATGGGGGCCGAAGCACCGGGGAGCTGTTTTTT
>TRBV4-1|TRBJ2-4|17|TRBD1|.
CASSQGRQGMGKNIQYF
TGCGCCAGCAGCCAAGGCAGACAGGGGATGGGGAAAAACATTCAGTACTTC
>TRBV10-3|TRBJ2-7|11|.|once
CAIGASGEQYF
TGTGCCATCGGGGCCAGTGGTGAGCAGTACTTC
>TRBV29-1|TRBJ1-2|14|TRBD1|.
CSVELGRGKRGYTF
TGCAGCGTTGAGTTGGGCAGGGGGAAGAGAGGCTACACCTTC